The 24 T cell receptor beta chains given below trace back to one sample, sequenced in a study of shared clonotypes between healthy human individuals (dated by TCRdb to 2018 to 2021). CD8 naive samples were CD45RO-negative cells positively selected for CCR7, giving a CD45RA+CCR7+ population that excluded TemRA cells. Libraries were made using the immunoSEQ multiplex PCR assay. TCRdb's version of the immuneACCESS table is confined to in-frame rearrangements and falls short of the full clone set. An unresolved V gene accounts for under half of the shortfall where checked; the remainder is of unknown origin. The sample table lists around 610,000 clones, 90% to 97% of them with a count of one. The biggest ten clones account for less than 0.12% of the sample. The source material was naive CD8+ T cells sorted from blood. Explained via the paper, the cell subset or site label denotes: CD45RA+CCR7+. These receptors all stem from a woman younger than 45 in good health.

The V and J genes are TRBV11-2 and TRBJ1-1, with a possible D match to TRBD1 (6 bases). Trimming left V 5 bases short and J 11 bases short, with 21 bases between. The CDR3 has 14 amino acids. The V gene's germline CDR1 is SGHAT and CDR2 FQNNGV. CDR3 sequence: CASSGHGTPRMAFF. In DNA form, the CDR3 reads TGTGCCAGCAGCGGCCACGGGACACCTAGGATGGCTTTCTTT.

The chain combines TRBV19 with TRBJ2-5; D not certain. The CDR3 has 14 amino acids. Germline CDR1 LNHDA, CDR2 SQIVND (reference sequence). V gave up 4 bases and J gave up 5 bases, with 14 bases separating them. The CDR3 DNA reads TGTGCCAGTAGTACCTATCTAGGTGGTGAGACCCAGTACTTC. This sequence encodes CASSTYLGGETQYF.

This sequence joins TRBV28 and TRBJ2-7, with TRBD1 matching 8 bases. Germline values: CDR1 MDHEN, CDR2 SYDVKM. The length of the CDR3 is 17 residues. Germline trimming cut 5 bases from V and 3 bases from J; bases unmatched to any gene: 15. CDR3 region: CASSATGAGERDYEQYF. CDR3 DNA sequence: TGTGCCAGCAGTGCGACAGGGGCCGGAGAGAGAGACTACGAGCAGTACTTC.

This chain links TRBV5-1 with TRBJ1-3; 9 bases are shared with TRBD1. Trimming cost V 6 bases and J 3 bases; bases outside gene matches: 10. CDR1 is SGHRS and CDR2 is YFSETQ in the germline V gene. The CDR3 totals 16 residues. The CDR3 protein is CASNIGGQGNGNTIYF. The CDR3 nucleotides read TGCGCCAGCAACATAGGTGGACAGGGGAATGGAAACACCATATATTTT.

Concerning this clone: Other DNA sequences in the sample encode the same CDR3. This chain links TRBV15 with TRBJ1-1; 9 bases line up with TRBD1. Germline lookup yields CDR1 LNHNV and CDR2 YYDKDF (reference sequence). There are 15 residues in the CDR3. The V and J ends lost 3 bases and 0 bases, in that order; junction bases with no gene match: 2. CDR3 coding DNA: TGTGCCACCAGCAGGGACAGGGGAATGAACACTGAAGCTTTCTTT. Translation: CATSRDRGMNTEAFF.

The DNA of the CDR3 is TGTGCCAGCAGCTTGGCATCACGGGCGGAACAGTACTTC. Protein: CASSLASRAEQYF. This chain connects TRBV5-6 to TRBJ2-5; unclear D gene. The ends were cut back, 0 bases at V and 11 bases at J, with 14 bases in the middle. The CDR3 contains 13 residues. Germline CDR1 and CDR2: SGHDT and YYEEEE. Variable domain in full (rest from reference TRBV5-6 and TRBJ2-5): DAGVTQSPTHLIKTRGQQVTLRCSPKSGHDTVSWYQQALGQGPQFIFQYYEEEERQRGNFPDRFSGHQFPNYSSELNVNALLLGDSALYLCASSLASRAEQYFGPGTRLLVL.

This chain connects TRBV5-1 to TRBJ2-7, with 7 bases fitting TRBD1. Trimming removed 3 bases from V and 5 bases from J; junction bases left unmatched: 5. The CDR3 is made up of 13 amino acids. CDR1 and CDR2 (germline): SGHRS, YFSETQ. The CDR3 loop reads CASSYGQANEQYF. As DNA, the CDR3 is TGCGCCAGCAGCTACGGACAGGCAAACGAGCAGTACTTC.

The V call is TRBV4-1, the J call TRBJ2-4, with D maybe TRBD2 (6 bases). This CDR3 is built from 17 residues. Trimming left V 0 bases short and J 0 bases short, with 12 bases between. The germline CDR1 and CDR2 sequences are MGHRA and YSYEKL. CDR3 nucleotide sequence: TGCGCCAGCAGCCAAGATTCGAGAGCGGGAGCCAAAAACATTCAGTACTTC. The encoded protein is CASSQDSRAGAKNIQYF.

The chain links TRBV5-1 to TRBJ1-1; maybe TRBD1 (6 bases). This CDR3 spans 12 amino acids. V was shortened by 3 bases and J by 6 bases, with 9 bases between the two germline ends. CDR1 and CDR2 (germline): SGHRS, YFSETQ. In nucleotides, the CDR3 is TGCGCCAGCAGCTACACAGGGTCTGAAGCTTTCTTT. Encoded protein: CASSYTGSEAFF.

The chain has TRBV27 and TRBJ2-3; 7 nucleotides align to TRBD1. CDR1 and CDR2 (germline): MNHEY, SMNVEV (reference sequence). Losses at the gene ends were 2 bases for V and 1 base for J; bases not matched to a gene: 6. The CDR3 is 16 residues long. CDR3 coding DNA: TGTGCCAGCAGTTTAGGACCCGGGACAGGCACAGATACGCAGTATTTT. Encoded protein: CASSLGPGTGTDTQYF.

This chain joins TRBV10-2 and TRBJ1-1, with D possibly TRBD1 on 5 matching bases. The ends were cut back, 3 bases at V and 5 bases at J, with 10 bases in the middle. CDR1 is WSHSY and CDR2 is SAAADI in the germline V gene. CDR3 size: 13 residues. The CDR3 loop is CASSDVGGTEAFF. CDR3 DNA: TGCGCCAGCAGTGATGTTGGGGGGACTGAAGCTTTCTTT.

The chain links TRBV4-1 to TRBJ1-1, with D possibly TRBD1 on 5 matching bases. The CDR3 is made up of 16 amino acids. CDR1 MGHRA and CDR2 YSYEKL come from the germline V gene. Trimming took 0 bases from V and 6 from J, leaving 17 bases between them. For the CDR3, the DNA is TGCGCCAGCAGCCAAGATACGGCAGGACTAGGGGCTGAAGCTTTCTTT. Its protein is CASSQDTAGLGAEAFF.

V gene TRBV29-1 combines with J gene TRBJ1-1; D unresolved. Trimming removed 7 bases from V and 4 bases from J, with 16 bases in between. CDR3 length: 13 residues. CDR1 SQVTM and CDR2 ANQGSEA come from the germline V gene. CDR3 DNA sequence: TGCAGCGCGTACCCGGGAAGGAGCACTGAAGCTTTCTTT. The encoded protein is CSAYPGRSTEAFF.

The rearrangement links TRBV10-1 to TRBJ2-7; TRBD1 matches 8 bases. Germline-derived CDR1 and CDR2 are WNHNN and SYGVQD (reference sequence). The V segment lost 0 bases and the J segment 6 bases; nucleotides outside the gene matches: 7. The CDR3 extends over 15 amino acids. Here the CDR3 DNA reads TGCGCCAGCAGTGAGTCCTGGACAGGGTTGTCCGAGCAGTACTTC. Its translation is CASSESWTGLSEQYF.

This chain uses TRBV4-1 with TRBJ1-6; 10 nucleotides match TRBD1. Germline V gene lookup returns CDR1 MGHRA and CDR2 YSYEKL. This CDR3 comprises 16 residues. J gave up 5 bases and V 4 bases, and 5 bases lay outside the gene matches. The CDR3 region is CASSLSTGGDNSPLHF. In DNA form, the CDR3 reads TGCGCCAGCAGCCTCTCGACAGGGGGCGATAATTCACCCCTCCACTTT.

V gene TRBV28 combines with J gene TRBJ2-7, with D perhaps TRBD1 (6 bases). V lost 3 bases, J lost 4 bases, and 13 bases lay in between. The CDR3 runs to 14 residues. In germline, CDR1 is MDHEN, CDR2 SYDVKM. The CDR3 region has the DNA TGTGCCAGCAGTTTGATCGGAACAGGGTACGAGCAGTACTTC. Protein: CASSLIGTGYEQYF. The full variable domain, its missing parts supplied by reference TRBV28 and TRBJ2-7, is DVKVTQSSRYLVKRTGEKVFLECVQDMDHENMFWYRQDPGLGLRLIYFSYDVKMKEKGDIPEGYSVSREKKERFSLILESASTNQTSMYLCASSLIGTGYEQYFGPGTRLTVT.

V is TRBV28 and J is TRBJ2-5; D not resolved. V was shortened by 5 bases and J by 0 bases, with 7 bases between the two germline ends. The germline V gene has CDR1 MDHEN and CDR2 SYDVKM. The CDR3 has 13 amino acids. The CDR3 DNA is TGTGCCAGCAGTGAGCGAAACCAAGAGACCCAGTACTTC. It yields the protein CASSERNQETQYF. Drawing the rest from reference TRBV28 and TRBJ2-5, the complete variable domain is DVKVTQSSRYLVKRTGEKVFLECVQDMDHENMFWYRQDPGLGLRLIYFSYDVKMKEKGDIPEGYSVSREKKERFSLILESASTNQTSMYLCASSERNQETQYFGPGTRLLVL.

The CDR3 DNA sequence: TGTGCCAGCAGCCCCCCCCTAGGGGGATCTGAAGCTTTCTTT. Its translation: CASSPPLGGSEAFF. The J gene is TRBJ1-1, the V gene TRBV7-9, with D tentatively TRBD1 (6 bases). The V and J ends lost 5 bases and 6 bases respectively, with 16 bases between them. The CDR3 is 14 residues long. Per the germline V gene, CDR1 is SEHNR and CDR2 is FQNEAQ (reference sequence).

V and J are TRBV5-8 and TRBJ2-7, with a possible D match to TRBD1 (5 bases). Germline loops: CDR1 SGHTS, CDR2 YDEGEE. This CDR3 has 12 residues. V lost 4 bases and J lost 2, with 7 bases in between. The DNA of the CDR3 is TGTGCCAGCAGCCTGGACACCTACGAGCAGTACTTC. Its protein product is CASSLDTYEQYF.

The V gene is TRBV28, the J gene TRBJ1-1; TRBD1 aligns across 7 bases. J was trimmed by 0 bases and V by 5 bases; bases with no gene match: 3. CDR1 is MDHEN, CDR2 SYDVKM, per germline. The CDR3 extends over 14 amino acids. Here the CDR3 reads CASSPDRVNTEAFF. The CDR3 bases are TGTGCCAGCAGTCCCGACAGGGTGAACACTGAAGCTTTCTTT.

V and J are TRBV2 and TRBJ2-7, with D unresolved. The CDR3 totals 13 residues. Trimming took off 4 bases at V and 4 bases at J, with 11 bases between the two ends. Per germline, CDR1 SNHLY and CDR2 FYNNEI. For the CDR3, the DNA is TGTGCCAGCAGTGTATACCACCTATACGAGCAGTACTTC. This sequence encodes CASSVYHLYEQYF.

The chain joins TRBV7-9 to TRBJ2-7; 11 nucleotides align to TRBD2. Trimming at V came to 1 base and at J to 5 bases, leaving 4 bases not matched to a gene. The CDR3 is 15 amino acids. Germline CDR1 is SEHNR and CDR2 is FQNEAQ (reference sequence). The CDR3, as DNA: TGTGCCAGCAGCTTAGGGGGACTAGCGGTCCACGAGCAGTACTTC. This sequence encodes CASSLGGLAVHEQYF.

This clone has only a few counts. The chain links TRBV2 to TRBJ1-2; D is perhaps TRBD1 (5 bases). V was shortened by 4 bases and J by 3 bases, with 12 bases between the two germline ends. The CDR3 sequence is 14 residues long. Germline V CDR1 and CDR2: SNHLY, FYNNEI. For the CDR3, the DNA is TGTGCCAGCAGTGGGGGCGGAGGAGACTATGGCTACACCTTC. Translation gives CASSGGGGDYGYTF. The full variable domain, rest sourced from reference TRBV2 and TRBJ1-2, is EPEVTQTPSHQVTQMGQEVILRCVPISNHLYFYWYRQILGQKVEFLVSFYNNEISEKSEIFDDQFSVERPDGSNFTLKIRSTKLEDSAMYFCASSGGGGDYGYTFGSGTRLTVV.

The J gene is TRBJ2-1, the V gene TRBV27, with 16 bases that match TRBD2. From germline, CDR1 is MNHEY and CDR2 SMNVEV (reference sequence). The junction had 5 bases not matched to a gene; V was cut back by 6 bases and J by 6 bases. The CDR3 contains 16 residues. CDR3 residues: CASSSGTSGRGNEQFF. The CDR3 coding sequence is TGTGCCAGCAGCTCCGGGACTAGCGGGAGGGGCAATGAGCAGTTCTTC.